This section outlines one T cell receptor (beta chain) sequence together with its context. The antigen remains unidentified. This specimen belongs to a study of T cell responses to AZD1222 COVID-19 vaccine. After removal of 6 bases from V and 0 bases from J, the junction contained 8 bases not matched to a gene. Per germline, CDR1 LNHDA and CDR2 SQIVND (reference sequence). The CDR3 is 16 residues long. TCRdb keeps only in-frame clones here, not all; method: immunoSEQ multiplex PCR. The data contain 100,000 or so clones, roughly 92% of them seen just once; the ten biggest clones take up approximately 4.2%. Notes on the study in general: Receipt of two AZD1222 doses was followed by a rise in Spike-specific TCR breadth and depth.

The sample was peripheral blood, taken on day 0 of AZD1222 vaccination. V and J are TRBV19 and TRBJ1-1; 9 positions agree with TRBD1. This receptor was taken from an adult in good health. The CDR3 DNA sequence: TGTGCCAGTAGAGACAGGGGGGGCCCCATGAACACTGAAGCTTTCTTT. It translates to CASRDRGGPMNTEAFF.